These 23 T cell receptor beta chains originate from one sample sequenced in a study of blood T cell repertoires in COVID-19. Using immunoSEQ multiplex PCR, the repertoire was profiled, and TCRdb retains in-frame clones only, with some absent. The sample yields approximately 160,000 clones, over 75% seen once. The sample consisted of peripheral blood. Every receptor here comes from a human donor in a cohort sampled during active COVID-19.

This chain joins TRBV2 and TRBJ1-2; TRBD1 matches 7 bases. Unmatched junction bases numbered 8, after V lost 6 bases and J lost 7 bases. This CDR3 is built from 13 residues. In germline, CDR1 is SNHLY, CDR2 FYNNEI. In DNA form, the CDR3 reads TGTGCCAGCAGCCGACAGGGTTCCGGTGGCTACACCTTC. This encodes CASSRQGSGGYTF.

The CDR3 DNA reads as TGTGCCAGCAGATATCGGGGGAGCTCCTACGAGCAGTACTTC. Its translation is CASRYRGSSYEQYF. The chain is built from TRBV2 and TRBJ2-7, with D possibly TRBD2 on 6 matching bases. Trimming shortened V by 6 bases and J by 0 bases, and 12 bases separated the two germline ends. Germline loops: CDR1 SNHLY, CDR2 FYNNEI. CDR3 length: 14 amino acids. The variable domain in full, with the rest retrieved from reference TRBV2 and TRBJ2-7, is EPEVTQTPSHQVTQMGQEVILRCVPISNHLYFYWYRQILGQKVEFLVSFYNNEISEKSEIFDDQFSVERPDGSNFTLKIRSTKLEDSAMYFCASRYRGSSYEQYFGPGTRLTVT.

This rearrangement joins TRBV11-2 to TRBJ2-2, with 7 bases fitting TRBD1. The CDR3 length is 15 residues. The V and J ends lost 5 bases and 5 bases, in that order; junction bases with no gene match: 8. In germline, CDR1 is SGHAT, CDR2 FQNNGV. The CDR3 loop is CASSLQGRGTGELFF. The CDR3 coding sequence is TGTGCCAGCAGCCTACAGGGGAGAGGTACCGGGGAGCTGTTTTTT.

This sequence joins TRBV3-1 (or the pseudogene TRBV3-2) and TRBJ1-5; no clear D. The germline V and J ends were trimmed by 3 bases and 0 bases, with 9 bases remaining between them. The length of the CDR3 is 15 residues. Looked up from germline, CDR1 is LGHDT and CDR2 is YNNKEL (reference sequence). The CDR3 sequence is CASSQAPDSNQPQHF. The CDR3 bases are TGTGCCAGCAGCCAGGCACCTGATAGCAATCAGCCCCAGCATTTT.

V gene TRBV3-1 (or the pseudogene TRBV3-2) combines with J gene TRBJ2-5; 15 nucleotides match TRBD2. V shed 6 bases, J shed 4 bases, and the junction held 12 bases outside the gene matches. From germline, CDR1 is LGHDT and CDR2 YNNKEL (reference sequence). This CDR3 is built from 18 residues. The CDR3 DNA reads TGTGCCAGCAGTCCCACCAGGACTAGCGGGGGGGCATTAGAGACCCAGTACTTC. Translated: CASSPTRTSGGALETQYF.

The chain has TRBV9 and TRBJ2-1; 8 bases fit TRBD1. The CDR3 covers 15 residues. The V and J ends lost 0 bases and 7 bases, in that order; junction bases with no gene match: 6. Germline CDR1 SGDLS, CDR2 YYNGEE. CDR3 loop: CASSVGQGAENEQFF. In DNA, the CDR3 is TGTGCCAGCAGCGTAGGGCAGGGGGCGGAGAATGAGCAGTTCTTC.

The V gene is TRBV5-1, the J gene TRBJ2-5, with 13 bases aligning to TRBD2. The germline gives CDR1 SGHRS, CDR2 YFSETQ. This CDR3 comprises 20 residues. V was clipped by 3 bases and J by 4 bases; unmatched bases: 18. The CDR3 here is CASSSAGLAGIGSGLETQYF. CDR3 coding DNA: TGCGCCAGCAGCTCAGCGGGACTAGCGGGAATTGGGTCTGGTTTAGAGACCCAGTACTTC.

The rearrangement joins TRBV5-4 to TRBJ2-2; D might be TRBD1 (5 bases). Germline loops: CDR1 SGHNT, CDR2 YYREEE (reference sequence). There are 14 residues in the CDR3. V lost 3 bases, J lost 7 bases, and 13 bases lay in between. CDR3 in DNA: TGTGCCAGCAGCTCGGTCCAGGGTATCGGGGAGCTGTTTTTT. This codes for CASSSVQGIGELFF.

The V call is TRBV20-1, the J call TRBJ2-2; D gene uncertain. V was pared by 3 bases and J by 8 bases, with 13 bases between. The CDR3 is 13 amino acids. Per germline, CDR1 DFQATT and CDR2 SNEGSKA (reference sequence). The CDR3 spells CSASVRVRGELFF. In DNA form, the CDR3 reads TGCAGTGCTAGTGTACGGGTGAGGGGGGAGCTGTTTTTT.

V and J are TRBV10-3 and TRBJ2-3; 7 positions agree with TRBD2. V trimming: 0 bases; J trimming: 1 base; junction bases outside the gene matches: 4. Germline CDR1 ENHRY, CDR2 SYGVKD. The CDR3 sequence is 16 residues long. The CDR3 sequence: CAISESIAGGTDTQYF. CDR3 DNA sequence: TGTGCCATCAGTGAGTCGATCGCGGGGGGCACAGATACGCAGTATTTT.

In this sample, this clone turned up many times. The V call is TRBV7-9, the J call TRBJ1-6; no reliable D call. The CDR3 is 14 amino acids. V lost 3 bases and J 4 bases, leaving 7 bases between the germline ends. Looked up from germline, CDR1 is SEHNR and CDR2 is FQNEAQ (reference sequence). CDR3 sequence (DNA): TGTGCCAGCAGCTTTGGGAGGTATAATTCACCCCTCCACTTT. As protein: CASSFGRYNSPLHF.

The chain links TRBV10-1 to TRBJ2-2, with D possibly matching TRBD1 (6 bases). Trimming left V 6 bases short and J 6 bases short, with 11 bases between. The CDR3 has 13 amino acids. Per the germline V gene, CDR1 is WNHNN and CDR2 is SYGVQD (reference sequence). The CDR3 loop is CASRDGQSGELFF. The CDR3 DNA sequence: TGCGCCAGCAGGGATGGACAGTCCGGGGAGCTGTTTTTT.

This clone has just a few counts. The chain links TRBV5-4 to TRBJ2-7; maybe TRBD1 (5 bases). The CDR3 loop spans 14 amino acids. Trimming left V 4 bases short and J 1 base short, with 12 bases between. Germline-derived CDR1 and CDR2 are SGHNT and YYREEE (reference sequence). CDR3 region: CASSQQQVSYEQYF. In DNA, the CDR3 is TGTGCCAGCAGCCAGCAACAGGTTTCCTACGAGCAGTACTTC.

V usage is TRBV9 and J usage is TRBJ2-1; 7 nucleotides align to TRBD2. The CDR3 loop spans 15 amino acids. V shed 0 bases and J 1 base; nucleotides not matched to a gene: 1. Germline CDR1 and CDR2: SGDLS and YYNGEE. CDR3 residues: CASSVVGGSYNEQFF. The DNA for the CDR3 is TGTGCCAGCAGCGTAGTGGGGGGGTCCTACAATGAGCAGTTCTTC.

The J gene is TRBJ1-1, the V gene TRBV6-2 or TRBV6-3; 10 positions match TRBD1. V lost 5 bases and J lost 3; bases outside the gene matches: 3. Germline V gene data show CDR1 as MNHEY and CDR2 as SVGEGT. This CDR3 contains 14 residues. The DNA of the CDR3 is TGTGCCAGCAGTACGGGACAGGGGTACACTGAAGCTTTCTTT. This encodes CASSTGQGYTEAFF.

This clone was recorded a few times. This chain joins TRBV14 and TRBJ1-1; D is possibly TRBD1 (6 bases). CDR1 is SGHDN, CDR2 FVKESK, per germline. V lost 4 bases to trimming and J lost 5 bases, with 20 bases between them. CDR3 length equals 16 residues. Written as DNA, the CDR3 is TGTGCCAGCAGCCGCCTTGAGGGGGGGCAGGGGACTGAAGCTTTCTTT. Its protein product is CASSRLEGGQGTEAFF.

In nucleotides, the CDR3 is TGCGCCAGCAGAGCGGGGACTCAAGAGACCCAGTACTTC. This sequence encodes CASRAGTQETQYF. The chain links TRBV10-2 to TRBJ2-5, with TRBD2 identical over 7 bases. CDR1 and CDR2 (germline): WSHSY, SAAADI. The CDR3 length is 13 residues. V lost 6 bases, J lost 2 bases, and 3 bases stayed unmatched.

CDR3 region: CASSATGGGTDTQYF. In DNA, the CDR3 is TGTGCCAGCAGCGCCACAGGGGGCGGGACAGATACGCAGTATTTT. This chain connects TRBV11-1 to TRBJ2-3, with TRBD1 matching over 9 bases. CDR3 length: 15 residues. Germline loops: CDR1 SGHAT, CDR2 FQDESV (reference sequence). With 5 bases clipped from V and 3 bases from J, the junction kept 6 bases outside the gene matches. The full variable domain, in which reference TRBV11-1 and TRBJ2-3 provide the parts outside the CDR3, is EAEVAQSPRYKITEKSQAVAFWCDPISGHATLYWYRQILGQGPELLVQFQDESVVDDSQLPKDRFSAERLKGVDSTLKIQPAELGDSAMYLCASSATGGGTDTQYFGPGTRLTVL.

This clone has at least ten counts. The chain uses TRBV10-3 and TRBJ2-7, with 7 nucleotides matching TRBD1. The CDR3 consists of 11 residues. After removal of 6 bases from V and 6 bases from J, the junction contained 2 bases not matched to a gene. The V gene's germline CDR1 is ENHRY and CDR2 SYGVKD. The CDR3 loop is CAISTGAEQYF. Written as DNA, the CDR3 is TGTGCCATCAGCACAGGGGCCGAGCAGTACTTC.

V gene TRBV5-5 combines with J gene TRBJ2-5, with unresolved D. Germline-derived CDR1 and CDR2 are SGHKS and YYEKEE (reference sequence). CDR3 length: 14 residues. Deletions cut 0 bases from V and 1 base from J, with 7 bases between. The CDR3 sequence: CASSLVQVQETQYF. The CDR3 DNA reads as TGTGCCAGCAGCTTGGTCCAGGTCCAAGAGACCCAGTACTTC.

This clone occurred a few times. The J gene is TRBJ1-2, the V gene TRBV30, with 7 bases matching TRBD1. The trim removed 2 bases at V and 4 bases at J, leaving 7 bases unmatched. Germline CDR1 GTSNPN, CDR2 SVGIG (reference sequence). CDR3 length equals 14 residues. The CDR3 is CAWSTTGRGYGYTF. The DNA for the CDR3 is TGTGCCTGGAGTACGACAGGGAGAGGCTATGGCTACACCTTC.

Regarding this clone: Sequence at one end of the junction differs from germline and may be a read error. This chain joins TRBV7-7 and TRBJ2-7; tentatively, D is TRBD2 (5 bases). This CDR3 contains 14 residues. The germline V gene encodes CDR1 SSHAT and CDR2 FNYEAQ (reference sequence). The CDR3 nucleotides read TGTGCTAGCAGCTTAAGTGGCGCCGCGGGCGAGCAGTACTTC. Translated, it gives CASSLSGAAGEQYF.

The chain uses TRBV19 and TRBJ1-1; no clear D gene. CDR3 size: 13 residues. V was shortened by 2 bases and J by 0 bases, with 4 bases between the two germline ends. Germline V CDR1 and CDR2: LNHDA, SQIVND (reference sequence). CDR3: CASSIQMNTEAFF. The CDR3 nucleotides are TGTGCCAGTAGTATACAGATGAACACTGAAGCTTTCTTT.